This entry lists 27 T cell receptor beta chains sequenced from one sample in a study of blood T cells in healthy people across ages. A second PCR, run for roughly 7 to 12 cycles, used a sample-barcoded 5' primer plus a J-beta primer mix. TCRdb independently ran MiXCR on the 5' RACE reads; one entry per CDR3 protein. The sample gives 750,000 to 950,000 distinct CDR3 sequences, under 30% of which show up once; roughly 3.1% is in the top ten. This sample also belongs to another study, concerning T cells of mothers and their children.

Sequencing was carried out using blood. These receptor sequences come from a boy between 10 and 17 years old in good health.

This clonotype was seen a few times. The V gene is TRBV11-2, the J gene TRBJ2-2; a weak D match, TRBD1 (6 bases). Trimming took 0 bases from V and 3 from J, leaving 11 bases between them. From germline, CDR1 is SGHAT and CDR2 FQNNGV. The CDR3 contains 16 residues. The CDR3 loop is CASSLERTAHTGELFF. CDR3 in DNA: TGTGCCAGCAGCTTAGAGAGGACAGCTCACACCGGGGAGCTGTTTTTT.

This clonotype was seen just once. The V call is TRBV7-9, the J call TRBJ2-2; TRBD1 agrees at 7 bases. J lost 0 bases, V lost 10 bases, and 2 bases had no gene match. The germline CDR1 and CDR2 sequences are SEHNR and FQNEAQ (reference sequence). The CDR3 runs 13 residues. As DNA, the CDR3 is TGTGCCAAGACAGGGACGAACACCGGGGAGCTGTTTTTT. Translating gives CAKTGTNTGELFF.

The chain has TRBV18 and TRBJ1-4; weak D call: TRBD1 (5 bases). Germline V lookup: CDR1 KGHSH, CDR2 LQKENI. Trimming pared 3 bases from V and 5 bases from J, leaving 22 bases between. The CDR3 is 18 amino acids. The CDR3 DNA is TGTGCCAGCTCACCCAGAACTCCCCAGGGACGGGAGAATGAAAAACTGTTTTTT. It yields the protein CASSPRTPQGRENEKLFF.

The chain is built from TRBV7-9 and TRBJ1-4; 9 nucleotides line up with TRBD1. The CDR3 is made up of 14 amino acids. Germline lookup yields CDR1 SEHNR and CDR2 FQNEAQ (reference sequence). V lost 8 bases to trimming and J lost 4 bases; unmatched junction nucleotides: 5. The CDR3 DNA reads TGTGCCAGCCGACTGGGACAGGGTAATGAAAAACTGTTTTTT. It translates to CASRLGQGNEKLFF.

This clonotype was picked up a small number of times. The chain combines TRBV27 with TRBJ2-5; a possible D gene is TRBD2 (6 bases). The germline gives CDR1 MNHEY, CDR2 SMNVEV (reference sequence). V lost 3 bases, J lost 3 bases, and 14 bases lay in between. The CDR3 covers 15 residues. CDR3 sequence (DNA): TGTGCCAGCAGTTTCACGGCGGGGATGGAAGAGACCCAGTACTTC. It codes for CASSFTAGMEETQYF.

The chain has TRBV9 and TRBJ2-5; the D gene is possibly TRBD2 (6 bases). The V gene lost 0 bases and the J gene lost 1 base, with 13 bases spanning the gap. The CDR3 consists of 16 residues. CDR1 is SGDLS and CDR2 is YYNGEE in the germline V gene. The CDR3 sequence is CASSVDGGVSQETQYF. CDR3 bases: TGTGCCAGCAGCGTAGATGGCGGGGTCAGCCAAGAGACCCAGTACTTC.

In this sample, this clonotype turned up a few times. The gene calls are TRBV4-1 and TRBJ2-3, with no clear D. The CDR3 runs 11 residues. Germline V gives CDR1 MGHRA, CDR2 YSYEKL. V was cut by 1 base and J by 14 bases, with 10 bases left in between. The CDR3 nucleotides are TGCGCCAGCAGCCAAGCGGGCCGACGGTATTTT. Translated, it gives CASSQAGRRYF.

The chain has TRBV5-1 and TRBJ2-1; tentatively, D is TRBD2 (5 bases). V lost 4 bases and J lost 7, with 21 bases in between. This CDR3 comprises 16 residues. Germline CDR1 is SGHRS and CDR2 is YFSETQ. The CDR3 protein is CASSRPDAGVSNEQFF. The CDR3 DNA reads TGCGCCAGCAGCAGACCGGACGCGGGTGTTTCGAATGAGCAGTTCTTC.

This chain uses TRBV2 with TRBJ1-4, with a weak D call TRBD1 (5 bases). The ends were cut back, 7 bases at V and 3 bases at J, with 15 bases in the middle. Germline V lookup: CDR1 SNHLY, CDR2 FYNNEI. The CDR3 loop spans 15 amino acids. The CDR3 here is CASTDPGRANEKLFF. The CDR3 DNA reads as TGTGCCAGCACCGACCCAGGGAGGGCTAATGAAAAACTGTTTTTT.

CDR3 loop: CSANGREWGYTF. The CDR3 region has the DNA TGCAGTGCTAATGGCAGGGAGTGGGGCTACACCTTC. V gene TRBV20-1 combines with J gene TRBJ1-2, with D possibly TRBD1 on 5 matching bases. The CDR3 is 12 residues long. Germline V CDR1 and CDR2: DFQATT, SNEGSKA (reference sequence). Trimming took 4 bases from V and 8 from J, leaving 14 bases between them.

This clonotype appeared once. The chain joins TRBV12-3 or TRBV12-4 to TRBJ2-7; D not resolved. The CDR3 contains 14 residues. V lost 3 bases and J 6 bases, leaving 15 bases between the germline ends. The CDR3 sequence: CASSFWEGGAEQYF. The CDR3 nucleotides read TGTGCCAGCAGTTTTTGGGAAGGTGGAGCCGAGCAGTACTTC.

Concerning this clonotype itself: Sequence at one end of the junction differs from germline and may be a read error. The chain employs TRBV27 and TRBJ2-5; D remains unclear. CDR3 size: 14 residues. Germline V gene sequence: CDR1 MNHEY, CDR2 SMNVEV (reference sequence). CDR3 residues: CASSLSVVSETQYF. The CDR3 bases are TGTGCCAGCAGTTTATCGGTGGTTTCGGAGACCCAATACTTC.

This clonotype appeared many times. The chain uses TRBV6-5 and TRBJ1-5; D gene uncertain. Germline CDR1 is MNHEY and CDR2 is SVGAGI. The CDR3 is made up of 13 amino acids. V gave up 6 bases and J gave up 7 bases, with 13 bases separating them. This chain's CDR3 is CASSRSPGQPQHF. CDR3 DNA: TGTGCCAGCAGCCGTAGCCCAGGCCAGCCCCAGCATTTT.

The sample holds many counts of this clonotype. The chain links TRBV7-6 to TRBJ2-3; 10 nucleotides agree with TRBD2. Germline V gene sequence: CDR1 SGHVS, CDR2 FNYEAQ. Germline trimming cut 6 bases from V and 1 base from J; bases unmatched to any gene: 4. The CDR3 length is 15 residues. The CDR3 loop reads CASSLLAGGTDTQYF. In DNA form, the CDR3 reads TGTGCCAGCAGTCTGCTAGCGGGGGGCACAGATACGCAGTATTTT.

The V and J genes are TRBV27 and TRBJ2-5; 7 bases map to TRBD2. This CDR3 region has 15 residues. CDR1 is MNHEY, CDR2 SMNVEV, per germline (reference sequence). V was pared by 6 bases and J by 5 bases, with 12 bases of the junction left unmatched. The chain's CDR3 is CASSDGLVGTETQYF. The CDR3 nucleotides are TGTGCCAGCAGCGACGGACTAGTGGGGACGGAGACCCAGTACTTC.

In its sample, this clonotype was seen a few times. The chain links TRBV5-8 to TRBJ2-4, with D possibly being TRBD1 (6 bases). The germline V gene has CDR1 SGHTS and CDR2 YDEGEE. The CDR3 has 17 residues. V lost 2 bases to trimming and J lost 2 bases, with 17 bases between them. The CDR3 loop is CASSFVYRVRPKNIQYF. The CDR3 DNA reads TGTGCCAGCAGCTTTGTATACAGGGTCCGTCCCAAAAACATTCAGTACTTC.

This clonotype was observed a handful of times. The J gene is TRBJ2-7, the V gene TRBV5-1; no clear D gene. Germline V gene sequence: CDR1 SGHRS, CDR2 YFSETQ. CDR3 length: 15 residues. The germline V and J ends were trimmed by 5 bases and 2 bases, with 17 bases remaining between them. The CDR3 protein is CASRPLDDGPYEQYF. The CDR3 region has the DNA TGCGCCAGCAGACCTCTCGATGACGGACCCTACGAGCAGTACTTC.

This clonotype has just a few counts. V usage is TRBV9 and J usage is TRBJ1-2; D call uncertain. The CDR3 loop spans 13 amino acids. Germline-derived CDR1 and CDR2 are SGDLS and YYNGEE. Trimming took off 4 bases at V and 7 bases at J, with 14 bases between the two ends. The CDR3 sequence is CASSPGGGSGYTF. The DNA for the CDR3 is TGTGCCAGCAGCCCGGGTGGAGGGAGTGGCTACACCTTC.

This clonotype was counted only a few times. The J gene is TRBJ2-1, the V gene TRBV10-3; 11 bases align to TRBD1. The CDR3 is made up of 17 amino acids. V shed 10 bases and J 3 bases; nucleotides not matched to a gene: 14. Germline CDR1 reads ENHRY; CDR2 reads SYGVKD. The CDR3 bases are TGTGCCACTGGAGGGGGACAGGGGGTCCAAATCTACAATGAGCAGTTCTTC. Residues: CATGGGQGVQIYNEQFF.

The sample holds a few counts of this clonotype. This sequence joins TRBV9 and TRBJ2-1; D unresolved. The DNA end is more similar to TRBJ2-5, so the J call may be wrong. Germline-derived CDR1 and CDR2 are SGDLS and YYNGEE. The CDR3 length is 14 residues. CDR3 in amino acids: CASSPGNAWETQYF. The DNA of the CDR3 is TGTGCCAGCAGTCCGGGCAACGCTTGGGAGACCCAGTACTTC.

This clonotype was found a few times. The chain is built from TRBV5-5 and TRBJ2-4; D tentatively reads TRBD1 or TRBD2 (5 bases each). The CDR3 runs 16 residues. Germline-derived CDR1 and CDR2 are SGHKS and YYEKEE (reference sequence). The V gene lost 1 base and the J gene lost 0 bases, with 11 bases spanning the gap. The CDR3 coding sequence is TGTGCCAGCAGCTTGAGAGGGGATGGAGCCAAAAACATTCAGTACTTC. Translation: CASSLRGDGAKNIQYF. The variable domain in full, with the rest retrieved from reference TRBV5-5 and TRBJ2-4, is DAGVTQSPTHLIKTRGQQVTLRCSPISGHKSVSWYQQVLGQGPQFIFQYYEKEERGRGNFPDRFSARQFPNYSSELNVNALLLGDSALYLCASSLRGDGAKNIQYFGAGTRLSVL.

V and J are TRBV27 and TRBJ2-1; the D is unclear. Between the trimmed V and J ends, which lost 0 bases and 9 bases, there was a span of 12 bases. The CDR3 has 14 residues. CDR1 is MNHEY, CDR2 SMNVEV, per germline (reference sequence). The CDR3 here is CASSLSLSRVEQFF. In DNA form, the CDR3 reads TGTGCCAGCAGTTTATCTCTGTCCCGGGTTGAGCAGTTCTTC.

The gene calls are TRBV28 and TRBJ1-5, with D unclear. The germline V gene has CDR1 MDHEN and CDR2 SYDVKM. The V end was cut by 6 bases, the J end by 2 bases, with 14 bases between. The CDR3 extends over 15 amino acids. CDR3 amino acids: CASSNPGRGNQPQHF. The CDR3, as DNA: TGTGCCAGCAGCAATCCTGGCCGGGGCAATCAGCCCCAGCATTTT.

This rearrangement joins TRBV29-1 to TRBJ2-5; tentatively, D is TRBD2 (5 bases). The CDR3 loop spans 12 amino acids. Trimming shortened V by 4 bases and J by 8 bases, and 14 bases separated the two germline ends. CDR1 SQVTM and CDR2 ANQGSEA come from the germline V gene. The CDR3 is CSVGSSADTQYF. Written as DNA, the CDR3 is TGCAGCGTTGGTAGCTCAGCGGATACCCAGTACTTC.

This clonotype appeared a single time. The V call is TRBV2, the J call TRBJ2-7; the match to TRBD2 covers 8 bases. Germline CDR1 reads SNHLY; CDR2 reads FYNNEI. V shed 6 bases and J 2 bases; nucleotides not matched to a gene: 6. The CDR3 is 14 amino acids. The CDR3 coding sequence is TGTGCCAGCAGGGGCGGGGGGTCTGCCTACGAGCAGTACTTC. Amino acids: CASRGGGSAYEQYF.

This chain joins TRBV29-1 and TRBJ2-4, with D perhaps matching TRBD2 (5 bases). The germline CDR1 and CDR2 sequences are SQVTM and ANQGSEA. The CDR3 runs 11 residues. Deletions cut 4 bases from V and 7 bases from J, with 8 bases between. The chain's CDR3 is CSVVSGNIQYF. In nucleotides, the CDR3 is TGCAGCGTTGTCTCGGGGAACATTCAGTACTTC.

There are a few counts of this clonotype. The V call is TRBV12-3 or TRBV12-4, the J call TRBJ2-5; D is uncertain. The V end lost 7 bases, the J end lost 5 bases, and 11 bases lay between the germline ends. The CDR3 consists of 12 residues. The CDR3 region has the DNA TGTGCCAGCATCGAGGAGTCGGAGACCCAGTACTTC. Its translation is CASIEESETQYF.